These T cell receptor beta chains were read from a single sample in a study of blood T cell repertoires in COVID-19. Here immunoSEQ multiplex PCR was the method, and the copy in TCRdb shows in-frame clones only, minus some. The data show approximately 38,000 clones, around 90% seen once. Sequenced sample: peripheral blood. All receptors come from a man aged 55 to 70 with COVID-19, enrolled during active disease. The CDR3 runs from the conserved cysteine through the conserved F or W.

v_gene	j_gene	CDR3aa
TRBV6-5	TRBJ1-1	CASSSTRDTEAFF
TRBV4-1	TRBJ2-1	CASSQVPPPVAGGIDEQFF
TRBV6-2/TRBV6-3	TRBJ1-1	CASSSSRDNSNTEAFF
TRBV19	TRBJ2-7	CASSTTPGTGLGEQYF
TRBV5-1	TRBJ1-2	CASSLATIGHPVYTF
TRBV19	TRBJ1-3	CASSDGGGSGNTIYF
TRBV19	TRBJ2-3	CASSKGAGDTQYF
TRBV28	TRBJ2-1	CASSFRLAGDNEQFF
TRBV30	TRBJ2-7	CAWSRSGRAFYEQYF
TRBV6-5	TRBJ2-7	CASSSLGQTYEQYF
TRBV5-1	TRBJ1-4	CASSEIQGNKKLFF
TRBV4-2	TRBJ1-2	CASSQSDRSNYGYTF
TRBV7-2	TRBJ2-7	CASSPQTGVMGYEQYF
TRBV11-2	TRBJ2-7	CASSFNPRNEQYF
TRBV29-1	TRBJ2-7	CSVLTGGYEQYF
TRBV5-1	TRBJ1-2	CASSRDTQAGYTF
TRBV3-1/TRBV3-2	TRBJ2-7	CASSQEAIDYEQYF
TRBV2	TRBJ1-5	CASRAGNQPQHF
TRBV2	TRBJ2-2	CASSGTTNTGELFF
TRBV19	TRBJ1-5	CASSPGQANQPQHF
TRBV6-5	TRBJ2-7	CASTDPDRGYEQYF
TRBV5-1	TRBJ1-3	CASSVGQEGYGNTIYF
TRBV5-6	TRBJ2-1	CASSPRWQGANNEQFF
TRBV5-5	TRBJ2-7	CASIGQSGFGDEQYF
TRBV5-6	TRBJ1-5	CASSGPGNQPQHF
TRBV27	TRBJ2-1	CASKRDREGYNEQFF
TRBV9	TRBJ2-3	CASSVASTPTTDTQYF
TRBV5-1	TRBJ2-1	CASSFLREGEQFF
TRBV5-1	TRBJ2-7	CASSLQGAVSYEQYF
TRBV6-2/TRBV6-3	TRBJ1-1	CASSYRDPGQGVFF
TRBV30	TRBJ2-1	CAWRRVGNEQFF
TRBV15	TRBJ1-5	CATSDRDRGLGNQPQHF
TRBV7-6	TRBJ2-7	CASSPGQGAYIQSYEQYF
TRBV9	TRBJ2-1	CASSENRVNEQFF
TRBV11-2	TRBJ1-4	CASTNIHDSSNEKLFF
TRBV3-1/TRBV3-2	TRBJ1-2	CASSQGRGDGYTF
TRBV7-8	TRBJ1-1	CASSPPGQLNTEAFF
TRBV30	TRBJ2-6	CAWSSAGGANVLTF
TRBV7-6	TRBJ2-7	CASSLGGTGGPPYEQYF
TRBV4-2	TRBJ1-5	CASSQERAGNQPQHF
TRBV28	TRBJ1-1	CASRRQGAGTEAFF
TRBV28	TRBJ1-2	CASSSYDSLNYGYTF
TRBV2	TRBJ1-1	CASSGHGTPEAFF
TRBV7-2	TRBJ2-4	CASSLGGGGLAKNIQYF
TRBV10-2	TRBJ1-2	CASSLQGVGYTF